The 21 T cell receptor beta chains given below trace back to one sample, sequenced in a study of T cell repertoires in cytomegalovirus infection. TCRdb itself ran the reads through MiXCR, one entry per CDR3 protein. The data show a few hundred thousand distinct CDR3 sequences, around two fifths seen once. Their antigens are not known. The specimen comprised cultured PBMCs, sampled from culture after CMV antigen stimulation. These receptors originate from a human donor in good health (CMV status not recorded). Some clones in this sample may be carry-over from other donors' samples.

This clonotype was observed a handful of times. The J gene is TRBJ2-1, the V gene TRBV2; 9 positions match TRBD2. Per germline, CDR1 SNHLY and CDR2 FYNNEI. The CDR3 loop spans 21 amino acids. After removal of 6 bases from V and 4 bases from J, the junction contained 25 bases not matched to a gene. CDR3 protein: CASSDTEEGGRAVLGYNEQFF. The CDR3 nucleotides read TGTGCCAGCAGCGATACGGAGGAGGGCGGGAGGGCCGTCTTGGGGTACAATGAGCAGTTCTTC.

This clonotype showed up many times. The chain has TRBV7-2 and TRBJ1-5, with TRBD1 matching over 8 bases. V shed 5 bases and J 4 bases; nucleotides not matched to a gene: 7. CDR1 is SGHTA, CDR2 FQGNSA, per germline. The CDR3 sequence is 15 residues long. CDR3 loop: CASSPRQGSNQPQHF. The CDR3 DNA reads TGTGCCAGCAGCCCAAGACAGGGGTCGAATCAGCCCCAGCATTTT.

This sequence joins TRBV6-5 and TRBJ1-3; D call uncertain. This CDR3 is built from 14 residues. V shed 6 bases and J shed 6 bases, with 15 bases lying between them. The germline V gene encodes CDR1 MNHEY and CDR2 SVGAGI. The chain's CDR3 is CASRPPGLENTIYF. The CDR3 nucleotides are TGTGCCAGCAGACCGCCTGGGCTGGAAAACACCATATATTTT.

This clonotype occurred a few times. The chain carries TRBV9 and TRBJ1-6, with unresolved D. CDR3 length equals 15 residues. Germline CDR1 is SGDLS and CDR2 is YYNGEE. V gave up 5 bases and J gave up 3 bases, with 12 bases separating them. CDR3 sequence (DNA): TGTGCCAGCAGAGCCGGCCAGAACTATAATTCACCCCTCCACTTT. Its protein product is CASRAGQNYNSPLHF.

In its sample, this clonotype was seen a few times. The chain couples TRBV7-7 to TRBJ2-7; D is undetermined. This CDR3 is built from 14 residues. The V end was cut by 0 bases, the J end by 1 base, with 7 bases between. The germline gives CDR1 SSHAT, CDR2 FNYEAQ (reference sequence). Here the CDR3 DNA reads TGTGCCAGCAGCTTAGCGCTAACTTCCTACGAGCAGTACTTC. The encoded protein is CASSLALTSYEQYF.

The chain employs TRBV28 and TRBJ1-1; perhaps TRBD1 as D (5 bases). Trimming cost V 4 bases and J 7 bases, with 22 bases left between them. Germline V CDR1 and CDR2: MDHEN, SYDVKM. The CDR3 is 16 residues long. CDR3 loop: CASSSPGTAGGSEAFF. The CDR3, as DNA: TGTGCCAGCAGTTCCCCGGGGACGGCCGGGGGGAGTGAAGCTTTCTTT. Full variable domain (outside the CDR3, taken from reference TRBV28 and TRBJ1-1): DVKVTQSSRYLVKRTGEKVFLECVQDMDHENMFWYRQDPGLGLRLIYFSYDVKMKEKGDIPEGYSVSREKKERFSLILESASTNQTSMYLCASSSPGTAGGSEAFFGQGTRLTVV.

In this sample, this clonotype turned up a few times. The gene calls are TRBV24-1 and TRBJ2-1, with 11 bases identical to TRBD2. The CDR3 is 15 residues long. Looked up from germline, CDR1 is KGHDR and CDR2 is SFDVKD. The V gene end was trimmed by 0 bases and the J gene end by 12 bases; junction bases not matched to a gene: 6. DNA of the CDR3: TGTGCCACCAGTGATTTGACTAGCGGGGGTAGACGGCAGTTCTTC. It specifies CATSDLTSGGRRQFF.

The genes are TRBV20-1 and TRBJ1-6; TRBD1 agrees at 8 bases. CDR1 and CDR2 from the germline V gene are DFQATT and SNEGSKA (reference sequence). J gave up 7 bases and V 0 bases, and 5 bases lay outside the gene matches. This CDR3 is 15 amino acids long. As DNA, the CDR3 is TGCAGTGCTAGAGACAGGGGGCTAGCCAATTCACCCCTCCACTTT. This codes for CSARDRGLANSPLHF.

This clonotype was observed a handful of times. V is TRBV7-2 and J is TRBJ2-7; D might be TRBD1 (6 bases). Germline V CDR1 and CDR2: SGHTA, FQGNSA. V was pared by 5 bases and J by 2 bases, with 10 bases between. The CDR3 sequence is 13 residues long. CDR3 coding DNA: TGTGCCAGCAGCCAATGGGACACCTACGAGCAGTACTTC. It yields the protein CASSQWDTYEQYF.

Only a few counts were recorded for this clonotype. This chain links TRBV12-3 or TRBV12-4 with TRBJ2-2, with D unresolved. The CDR3 totals 16 residues. V shed 3 bases and J shed 4 bases, with 15 bases lying between them. The CDR3 loop is CASSFMRLVPTGELFF. The CDR3 region has the DNA TGTGCCAGCAGTTTCATGCGGTTAGTCCCCACCGGGGAGCTGTTTTTT.

This clonotype occurred many times. The chain employs TRBV7-2 and TRBJ2-3, with TRBD2 matching 9 bases. Germline CDR1 reads SGHTA; CDR2 reads FQGNSA. The CDR3 length is 16 residues. V gave up 2 bases and J gave up 5 bases; unmatched junction bases: 8. The CDR3 loop reads CASSLIAGGGGDTQYF. The CDR3 DNA sequence: TGTGCCAGCAGCTTAATCGCGGGAGGGGGGGGAGATACGCAGTATTTT.

The gene calls are TRBV11-2 and TRBJ2-7; 10 positions match TRBD1. Losses at the gene ends were 5 bases for V and 3 bases for J; bases not matched to a gene: 10. The CDR3 is 16 amino acids. Germline V gene sequence: CDR1 SGHAT, CDR2 FQNNGV. The CDR3 bases are TGTGCCAGCAGCACCTGGCGGGGGGACAGGGGCTACGAGCAGTACTTC. Its protein product is CASSTWRGDRGYEQYF.

The CDR3 is CASRENRRDTQYF. CDR3 nucleotide sequence: TGTGCCAGCAGGGAGAATCGGAGGGATACGCAGTATTTT. This chain uses TRBV2 with TRBJ2-3; the D gene is possibly TRBD2 (5 bases). This CDR3 region has 13 residues. V lost 6 bases, J lost 6 bases, and 13 bases lay in between. CDR1 is SNHLY, CDR2 FYNNEI, per germline. The entire variable domain, with the rest obtained from reference TRBV2 and TRBJ2-3, is as follows: EPEVTQTPSHQVTQMGQEVILRCVPISNHLYFYWYRQILGQKVEFLVSFYNNEISEKSEIFDDQFSVERPDGSNFTLKIRSTKLEDSAMYFCASRENRRDTQYFGPGTRLTVL.

Ten or more counts support this clonotype. The genes are TRBV7-2 and TRBJ2-5, with D perhaps matching TRBD2 (6 bases). The CDR3 is 16 residues long. Germline V gene sequence: CDR1 SGHTA, CDR2 FQGNSA. V was trimmed by 5 bases and J by 0 bases, leaving 16 bases between them. The CDR3 DNA reads as TGTGCCAGCAGCCGACCGTCGAGACTAGACCAAGAGACCCAGTACTTC. Its translation: CASSRPSRLDQETQYF.

The J gene is TRBJ1-2, the V gene TRBV7-2; 11 positions agree with TRBD1. The CDR3 has 15 amino acids. Trimming at V came to 1 base and at J to 4 bases, leaving 2 bases not matched to a gene. Germline CDR1 SGHTA, CDR2 FQGNSA. CDR3: CASSLEGTGGYGYTF. CDR3 sequence (DNA): TGTGCCAGCAGCTTAGAAGGGACAGGGGGCTATGGCTACACCTTC.

V gene TRBV7-2 combines with J gene TRBJ2-1; 11 bases align to TRBD2. Trimming removed 3 bases from V and 9 bases from J; junction bases left unmatched: 10. This CDR3 has 16 amino acids. Per germline, CDR1 SGHTA and CDR2 FQGNSA. This CDR3 reads CASSLTSGTFRGEQFF. In DNA form, the CDR3 reads TGTGCCAGCAGCTTGACTAGCGGGACCTTCCGCGGTGAGCAGTTCTTC.

The rearrangement joins TRBV7-7 to TRBJ2-2; D is possibly TRBD1 (6 bases). The CDR3 is 14 amino acids. Germline CDR1 SSHAT, CDR2 FNYEAQ (reference sequence). Trimming pared 7 bases from V and 6 bases from J, leaving 15 bases between. For the CDR3, the DNA is TGTGCCAGCACACAGGGCTGGGGCTCCGGGGAGCTGTTTTTT. Its translation is CASTQGWGSGELFF.

The gene calls are TRBV7-6 and TRBJ1-4, with D possibly matching TRBD1 (6 bases). CDR3 length: 18 amino acids. The germline V and J ends were trimmed by 5 bases and 0 bases, with 19 bases remaining between them. Germline V gene data show CDR1 as SGHVS and CDR2 as FNYEAQ. The DNA for the CDR3 is TGTGCCAGCAGCCCCCTCCGGACAGCCCGTGCAACTAATGAAAAACTGTTTTTT. Its protein product is CASSPLRTARATNEKLFF. Supplemented by reference TRBV7-6 and TRBJ1-4, the full variable domain reads GAGVSQSPRYKVTKRGQDVALRCDPISGHVSLYWYRQALGQGPEFLTYFNYEAQQDKSGLPNDRFSAERPEGSISTLTIQRTEQRDSAMYRCASSPLRTARATNEKLFFGSGTQLSVL.

This clonotype was counted only a few times. The chain is built from TRBV7-8 and TRBJ2-3; possibly TRBD1 or TRBD2 for D (6 bases each). V was pared by 6 bases and J by 0 bases, with 13 bases between. The CDR3 consists of 15 residues. Germline CDR1 is SGHVS and CDR2 is FQNEAQ. CDR3 coding DNA: TGTGCCAGCAGGCGGGACAAGACTAGCACAGATACGCAGTATTTT. This translates into CASRRDKTSTDTQYF. Full variable domain (remainder filled in from reference TRBV7-8 and TRBJ2-3): GAGVSQSPRYKVAKRGQDVALRCDPISGHVSLFWYQQALGQGPEFLTYFQNEAQLDKSGLPSDRFFAERPEGSVSTLKIQRTQQEDSAVYLCASRRDKTSTDTQYFGPGTRLTVL.

This clonotype was counted only a few times. This chain connects TRBV18 to TRBJ2-1, with 7 bases fitting TRBD1. CDR3 size: 15 residues. V dropped 3 bases and J dropped 4; count of bases not matched to a gene: 6. Germline V gene lookup returns CDR1 KGHSH and CDR2 LQKENI. This chain's CDR3 is CASSPGTALYNEQFF. CDR3 DNA: TGTGCCAGCTCACCCGGGACAGCGTTATACAATGAGCAGTTCTTC.

This rearrangement joins TRBV6-8 to TRBJ2-7; 8 bases fit TRBD2. With 5 bases clipped from V and 3 bases from J, the junction kept 21 bases outside the gene matches. The germline gives CDR1 MNHGY, CDR2 SAAAGT. This CDR3 is built from 19 residues. CDR3 amino acids: CASSRTAVGELAAIYEQYF. In DNA, the CDR3 is TGTGCCAGCAGTCGGACCGCCGTGGGGGAACTAGCGGCTATCTACGAGCAGTACTTC.